Below are 5 T cell receptor beta chains sequenced from a single sample in a study of T cells in Graves' hyperthyroidism and ophthalmopathy (dated by TCRdb to about 2019). Library preparation used multiplex PCR. The sequencer was an Illumina HiSeq 2000. The TCR beta CDR3 regions were amplified from RNA transcripts. A first-round RT-PCR of the TCR CDR3 used the HTBI primer set with the Qiagen OneStep RT-PCR kit. The public reads were reanalyzed by TCRdb: fastp trimming at Q25, MiXCR alignment, in-frame beta chains only. Rows merge per CDR3 protein into single entries with the most common DNA and genes. The sample table records around 350,000 distinct CDR3 sequences; around 15% of these occur just once. The top ten constitute around 20% of the sample. Sequenced sample: blood. These receptors all come from a woman in her sixties or seventies with Graves' ophthalmopathy.

In its sample, this clonotype was seen a few times. Being one base from a much bigger clone, this may be a read error. V gene TRBV18 combines with J gene TRBJ2-5; 8 bases agree with TRBD1. The DNA end lines up better with TRBJ2-1; the J call may be wrong. This CDR3 comprises 15 residues. Germline V gene lookup returns CDR1 KGHSH and CDR2 LQKENI. The CDR3 DNA sequence: TGTGCCAGCTCACCGCGACAGGGGACCCAAGAGACCCAGTTCTTC. Protein: CASSPRQGTQETQFF.

This clonotype was observed many times. The V call is TRBV2, the J call TRBJ2-3, with 10 nucleotides matching TRBD2. CDR3 size: 16 residues. Losses at the gene ends were 6 bases for V and 1 base for J; bases not matched to a gene: 7. The germline V gene has CDR1 SNHLY and CDR2 FYNNEI. CDR3 region: CASRNPGLAGTDTQYF. CDR3 DNA: TGTGCCAGCAGGAACCCAGGACTAGCGGGCACAGATACGCAGTATTTT. Drawing the rest from reference TRBV2 and TRBJ2-3, the complete variable domain is EPEVTQTPSHQVTQMGQEVILRCVPISNHLYFYWYRQILGQKVEFLVSFYNNEISEKSEIFDDQFSVERPDGSNFTLKIRSTKLEDSAMYFCASRNPGLAGTDTQYFGPGTRLTVL.

This clonotype was seen repeatedly, ten times or more. V and J are TRBV6-1 and TRBJ1-1, with D tentatively TRBD1 (5 bases). Germline CDR1 and CDR2: MNHNS and SASEGT. CDR3 length equals 15 residues. V lost 3 bases, J lost 1 base, and 12 bases lay in between. CDR3 sequence (DNA): TGTGCCAGCAGTGAGCAGGGAGGCTCGAACACTGAAGCTTTCTTT. Translation: CASSEQGGSNTEAFF.

V and J are TRBV12-3 or TRBV12-4 and TRBJ1-5; D gene ambiguous. Trimming stripped 3 bases from V and 2 bases from J, with 14 bases between. This CDR3 has 16 amino acids. The CDR3 DNA reads as TGTGCCAGCAGTTTGAAAAGTGGGCTCGGCAATCAGCCCCAGCATTTT. It yields the protein CASSLKSGLGNQPQHF.

The V and J genes are TRBV28 and TRBJ1-2, with 8 positions matching TRBD1. The V segment lost 3 bases and the J segment 0 bases; nucleotides outside the gene matches: 15. Germline-derived CDR1 and CDR2 are MDHEN and SYDVKM. CDR3 length: 19 residues. The CDR3 sequence: CASSFARGRVLKANYGYTF. CDR3 bases: TGTGCCAGCAGTTTCGCCAGGGGGCGAGTTCTAAAGGCTAACTATGGCTACACCTTC.